Listed here are 15 T cell receptor beta chains from one sample, sequenced in a study of a mutant IDH1 vaccine in newly diagnosed glioma. Libraries were prepared by immunoSEQ multiplex PCR; TCRdb keeps only in-frame clonotypes and omits some of them. The table has 40,000 or so clones, around four fifths seen once. Time point here: week 23, last vaccination. Vaccinated patients received 300 ug of mutant IDH1 20-mer peptide per dose, with topical imiquimod. Their target antigens are unknown. Source: PBMCs, taken from a glioma patient whose treatment included an IDH1 peptide vaccine. All receptors derive from a man aged 45-60 years with glioma.

This clone has a single count. The chain carries TRBV7-2 and TRBJ2-7, with 7 nucleotides matching TRBD1. V dropped 5 bases and J dropped 6; count of bases not matched to a gene: 4. The CDR3 has 12 amino acids. Germline V gene sequence: CDR1 SGHTA, CDR2 FQGNSA. CDR3 DNA sequence: TGTGCCAGCAGCCCACAGGGGCGCGAGCAGTACTTC. Encoded protein: CASSPQGREQYF.

The rearrangement uses TRBV29-1 and TRBJ1-1; D might be TRBD1 (5 bases). V lost 0 bases and J 4 bases, leaving 15 bases between the germline ends. The germline V gene has CDR1 SQVTM and CDR2 ANQGSEA. The CDR3 loop spans 15 amino acids. In DNA form, the CDR3 reads TGCAGCGTTGAAGATTGGGGGGGAGGCAGCACTGAAGCTTTCTTT. As protein: CSVEDWGGGSTEAFF.

In this sample, this clone turned up once. The J gene is TRBJ1-2, the V gene TRBV6-5, with D unresolved. The germline V and J ends were trimmed by 4 bases and 8 bases, with 11 bases remaining between them. This CDR3 comprises 12 residues. The germline V gene encodes CDR1 MNHEY and CDR2 SVGAGI. The CDR3 sequence is CASSSVPEGYTF. CDR3 DNA: TGTGCCAGCAGTTCGGTCCCGGAGGGCTACACCTTC.

This chain uses TRBV30 with TRBJ1-4, with D hard to call. This CDR3 region has 12 residues. Trimming removed 0 bases at V and 8 bases at J, with 7 bases between. Per the germline V gene, CDR1 is GTSNPN and CDR2 is SVGIG (reference sequence). CDR3 in amino acids: CAWSVRGEKLFF. CDR3 DNA: TGTGCCTGGAGTGTCCGCGGGGAAAAACTGTTTTTT.

The CDR3 loop is CASSQEEGYEQFF. The CDR3 DNA reads as TGCGCCAGCAGCCAAGAGGAAGGGTATGAGCAGTTCTTC. The chain links TRBV4-1 to TRBJ2-1; D unclear. The CDR3 consists of 13 residues. Germline V gene lookup returns CDR1 MGHRA and CDR2 YSYEKL. The V end was cut by 0 bases, the J end by 8 bases, with 8 bases between.

This clone was observed a handful of times. CDR3 nucleotides: TGTGCCAGCACCTCTGGGAACATTCAGTACTTC. This encodes CASTSGNIQYF. This sequence joins TRBV27 and TRBJ2-4; D is unresolved. With 7 bases removed from V and 7 bases from J, the gap between germline ends came to 8 bases. Germline CDR1 is MNHEY and CDR2 is SMNVEV (reference sequence). This CDR3 is built from 11 residues.

The J gene is TRBJ2-7, the V gene TRBV2; unclear D gene. V lost 11 bases and J 2 bases, leaving 10 bases between the germline ends. The germline V gene encodes CDR1 SNHLY and CDR2 FYNNEI. The CDR3 is 11 amino acids. CDR3 sequence: CAGRITYEQYF. CDR3 nucleotide sequence: TGTGCCGGTCGGATTACCTACGAGCAGTACTTC.

This rearrangement joins TRBV18 to TRBJ1-2; no firm D call. Germline lookup yields CDR1 KGHSH and CDR2 LQKENI. The CDR3 is 13 amino acids. Trimming left V 2 bases short and J 2 bases short, with 6 bases between. For the CDR3, the DNA is TGTGCCAGCTCACCAGACGACAACTATGGCTACACCTTC. Protein product: CASSPDDNYGYTF.

The chain carries TRBV7-3 and TRBJ2-7; D not certain. The V and J ends lost 0 bases and 4 bases respectively, with 7 bases between them. The CDR3 covers 13 residues. Germline V gene sequence: CDR1 SGHTA, CDR2 FQGTGA. Here the CDR3 reads CASSLTKQYEQYF. CDR3 coding DNA: TGTGCCAGCAGCTTAACGAAACAGTACGAGCAGTACTTC.

The rearrangement uses TRBV1 and TRBJ2-1; no check of the table's D call, TRBD2, against the DNA was made. TRBV1 is annotated as a pseudogene. The CDR3 runs 18 residues. For the CDR3, the DNA is TGCACCAGCAGCCAAGATATTAGTTTGGGGGGGGGAAGGAGTTTGGAGTTCTTC. This translates into CTSSQDISLGGGRSLEFF.

V gene TRBV25-1 combines with J gene TRBJ1-5; TRBD1 might be the D (5 bases). V was trimmed by 3 bases and J by 5 bases, leaving 17 bases between them. Per the germline V gene, CDR1 is MGHDK and CDR2 is SYGVNS. This CDR3 is 16 amino acids long. CDR3 sequence: CASSDTGTRFDQPQHF. CDR3 nucleotide sequence: TGTGCCAGCAGTGATACCGGGACCCGGTTCGATCAGCCCCAGCATTTT.

This clone was detected a few times. V is TRBV5-6 and J is TRBJ1-1, with D possibly TRBD1 on 6 matching bases. CDR1 is SGHDT and CDR2 is YYEEEE in the germline V gene. The CDR3 is 14 residues long. Trimming removed 4 bases from V and 0 bases from J, with 10 bases in between. This CDR3 is CASSGQGMNTEAFF. CDR3 nucleotide sequence: TGTGCCAGCAGCGGGCAGGGGATGAACACTGAAGCTTTCTTT.

The chain couples TRBV9 to TRBJ1-1, with D possibly TRBD1 on 6 matching bases. The CDR3 contains 14 residues. Between the trimmed V and J ends, which lost 3 bases and 3 bases, there was a span of 12 bases. Germline V gene data show CDR1 as SGDLS and CDR2 as YYNGEE. The CDR3: CASSASDRYTEAFF. CDR3 DNA: TGTGCCAGCAGCGCCAGCGACAGGTACACTGAAGCTTTCTTT.

This clone was seen just once. This chain links TRBV5-6 with TRBJ1-2; tentative D call: TRBD1 (6 bases). Germline CDR1 and CDR2: SGHDT and YYEEEE. The CDR3 extends over 16 amino acids. Trimming left V 4 bases short and J 3 bases short, with 19 bases between. The DNA of the CDR3 is TGTGCCAGCAGCCCGCTTACAACCGGACAGTACTATGGCTACACCTTC. It codes for CASSPLTTGQYYGYTF.

The chain recombines TRBV27 with TRBJ1-2; D may be TRBD1 (6 bases). Looked up from germline, CDR1 is MNHEY and CDR2 is SMNVEV (reference sequence). V lost 6 bases and J 2 bases, leaving 16 bases between the germline ends. This CDR3 has 15 residues. The CDR3 region has the DNA TGTGCCAGCAGGGCCTTGGGGGGCACAAACTATGGCTACACCTTC. It is translated as CASRALGGTNYGYTF.